This T cell receptor beta chain was sequenced for a study of T cells in Graves' hyperthyroidism and ophthalmopathy. Germline loops: CDR1 MDHEN, CDR2 SYDVKM. The CDR3 has 15 residues. V was cut by 3 bases and J by 8 bases, with 18 bases left in between. Amplified regions were TCR beta CDR3 sequences from RNA transcripts. In the first-round RT-PCR of the TCR CDR3, the HTBI primer set was used. TCRdb passed the multiplex PCR reads through MiXCR, listing each CDR3 protein once. The sample consists of some 740,000 distinct CDR3 sequences, approximately 14% of them appearing once. This clonotype has a count of ten or more.

The TCR originated in a woman between 18 and 29 years old with Graves' hyperthyroidism. Material: blood. V is TRBV28 and J is TRBJ2-3; perhaps D is TRBD1 or TRBD2 (6 bases each). The CDR3 spells CASSLGAEGRRTQYF. The CDR3 region has the DNA TGTGCCAGCAGTTTGGGGGCCGAGGGGAGGCGTACGCAGTATTTT.